The 17 T cell receptor beta chains below were found in one sample sequenced in a study of cytomegalovirus exposure and HLA in healthy donors. PCR primers comprised 60 Vbeta and 13 Jbeta primers. Sequencing was performed with immunoSEQ multiplex PCR; in TCRdb, only in-frame clones are kept and a portion is missing. The table has hundreds of thousands of clones, 75% to 80% seen once. Source material: PBMCs. The receptors were sampled from a male donor in good health and CMV-seronegative.

The V and J genes are TRBV27 and TRBJ2-1, with D perhaps matching TRBD1 (7 bases). The V gene's germline CDR1 is MNHEY and CDR2 SMNVEV (reference sequence). This CDR3 has 13 residues. Between the trimmed V and J ends, which lost 0 bases and 15 bases, there was a span of 15 bases. This CDR3 reads CASSLSGGTERFF. Here the CDR3 DNA reads TGTGCCAGCAGTTTATCTGGAGGGACAGAAAGGTTCTTC.

The V and J genes are TRBV9 and TRBJ2-2; D uncertain. Trimming left V 0 bases short and J 7 bases short, with 16 bases between. This CDR3 spans 16 amino acids. Germline-derived CDR1 and CDR2 are SGDLS and YYNGEE. CDR3 DNA: TGTGCCAGCAGCGTAGAACAAGGTAGCCTCGGCGGGGAGCTGTTTTTT. Its translation: CASSVEQGSLGGELFF.

This clone was counted between two and nine times. V usage is TRBV5-4 and J usage is TRBJ1-2; weak D call: TRBD1 (6 bases). Trimming cost V 3 bases and J 0 bases, with 12 bases left between them. The CDR3 is made up of 15 amino acids. Germline V gives CDR1 SGHNT, CDR2 YYREEE (reference sequence). CDR3 coding DNA: TGTGCCAGCAGCTCGCCGACAGGACCTAACTATGGCTACACCTTC. This encodes CASSSPTGPNYGYTF.

CDR3 in amino acids: CASSQVTGGTQYF. The CDR3 DNA reads as TGCGCCAGCAGCCAAGTAACAGGTGGGACCCAGTACTTC. The genes are TRBV4-3 and TRBJ2-5; a weak D match, TRBD1 (5 bases). Trimming removed 1 base from V and 7 bases from J, with 10 bases in between. The CDR3 spans 13 residues. CDR1 is LGHNA and CDR2 is YSLEER in the germline V gene.

V gene TRBV29-1 combines with J gene TRBJ1-1; D is perhaps TRBD1 (5 bases). Trimming left V 4 bases short and J 4 bases short, with 16 bases between. The CDR3 totals 14 residues. Germline V gives CDR1 SQVTM, CDR2 ANQGSEA. The CDR3 coding sequence is TGCAGCGTTGCCCGAGGTCAGGGTTTCACTGAAGCTTTCTTT. It translates to CSVARGQGFTEAFF.

The chain combines TRBV28 with TRBJ2-4; the D is unclear. V lost 6 bases and J 8 bases, leaving 14 bases between the germline ends. This CDR3 has 13 amino acids. Germline-derived CDR1 and CDR2 are MDHEN and SYDVKM. CDR3 nucleotides: TGTGCCAGCAGGGCCACAGCAGTGGACATTCAGTACTTC. Its translation is CASRATAVDIQYF.

The chain couples TRBV7-9 to TRBJ2-3, with TRBD1 identical over 8 bases. V was clipped by 5 bases and J by 3 bases; unmatched bases: 10. In germline, CDR1 is SEHNR, CDR2 FQNEAQ (reference sequence). CDR3 size: 16 residues. This CDR3 reads CASSPQTGGTTDTQYF. CDR3 DNA: TGTGCCAGCAGCCCCCAAACAGGGGGTACGACAGATACGCAGTATTTT.

Remarks on this clone: An end of the junction differs from the germline gene, which may be a read error. The rearrangement joins TRBV7-7 to TRBJ2-2; TRBD1 matches 7 bases. Germline values: CDR1 SSHAT, CDR2 FNYEAQ (reference sequence). This CDR3 region has 16 residues. CDR3 protein: CASSLATGSGTGELFF. Written as DNA, the CDR3 is TGTGCTAGCAGCTTAGCGACAGGGTCGGGAACCGGGGAGCTGTTTTTT.

This clone showed up just once. V is TRBV6-5 and J is TRBJ1-5; D unclear. Germline values: CDR1 MNHEY, CDR2 SVGAGI. V was pared by 7 bases and J by 3 bases, with 16 bases between. CDR3 length equals 15 residues. The CDR3 sequence: CASNVAGNHNQPQHF. In nucleotides, the CDR3 is TGTGCCAGCAACGTTGCCGGGAACCACAATCAGCCCCAGCATTTT.

The CDR3 nucleotides read TGTGCCAGCAGCTTCCAGGACAGGGGGCGCTCCTATGGCTACACCTTC. Translated: CASSFQDRGRSYGYTF. V is TRBV7-9 and J is TRBJ1-2; 11 bases align to TRBD1. V shed 3 bases, J shed 4 bases, and the junction held 7 bases outside the gene matches. The germline gives CDR1 SEHNR, CDR2 FQNEAQ (reference sequence). The CDR3 sequence is 16 residues long. Looking up the rest from reference TRBV7-9 and TRBJ1-2 gives the full variable domain: DTGVSQNPRHKITKRGQNVTFRCDPISEHNRLYWYRQTLGQGPEFLTYFQNEAQLEKSRLLSDRFSAERPKGSFSTLEIQRTEQGDSAMYLCASSFQDRGRSYGYTFGSGTRLTVV.

The chain joins TRBV25-1 to TRBJ1-2; 9 nucleotides align to TRBD1. Germline assignment: CDR1 MGHDK and CDR2 SYGVNS. The CDR3 is 12 amino acids. The junction had 0 bases not matched to a gene; V was cut back by 6 bases and J by 4 bases. In DNA form, the CDR3 reads TGTGCCAGCAGGACAGGGGGCTATGGCTACACCTTC. This gives the protein CASRTGGYGYTF.

The chain recombines TRBV5-6 with TRBJ1-4; a possible D gene is TRBD1 (6 bases). V shed 0 bases and J shed 4 bases, with 19 bases lying between them. CDR3 length: 18 amino acids. Germline CDR1 SGHDT, CDR2 YYEEEE. The CDR3 is CASSLVTGLRPRNEKLFF. DNA of the CDR3: TGTGCCAGCAGCTTGGTGACAGGTCTACGCCCCCGTAATGAAAAACTGTTTTTT.

V gene TRBV28 combines with J gene TRBJ1-2, with TRBD1 as a possible D gene (6 bases). V was pared by 5 bases and J by 4 bases, with 11 bases between. The CDR3 has 13 residues. Germline loops: CDR1 MDHEN, CDR2 SYDVKM. The DNA of the CDR3 is TGTGCCAGCAGTCTGGAAGGGGGCTATGGCTACACCTTC. Translating it yields CASSLEGGYGYTF.

V and J are TRBV7-9 and TRBJ1-2; maybe TRBD1 (6 bases). This CDR3 spans 17 amino acids. The germline V gene encodes CDR1 SEHNR and CDR2 FQNEAQ (reference sequence). The V and J ends lost 2 bases and 1 base respectively, with 17 bases between them. DNA for the CDR3: TGTGCCAGCAGCTTAATCTGGACAGCTCAAGATAACTATGGCTACACCTTC. Translation: CASSLIWTAQDNYGYTF.

As to this clone: Its ends do not fully match the called genes, so a read error is possible. The chain couples TRBV7-7 to TRBJ1-5; D is perhaps TRBD1 (5 bases). CDR1 is SSHAT and CDR2 is FNYEAQ in the germline V gene (reference sequence). The CDR3 contains 15 residues. CDR3 DNA sequence: TGTGCTAGCAGCGAGGACACAAGGAGCAATCAGCCCCAGCATTTT. Its translation: CASSEDTRSNQPQHF.

The rearrangement links TRBV5-1 to TRBJ2-1; TRBD2 agrees at 12 bases. Per the germline V gene, CDR1 is SGHRS and CDR2 is YFSETQ. The junction had 5 bases not matched to a gene; V was cut back by 4 bases and J by 6 bases. The CDR3 length is 15 residues. The CDR3 spells CASSIWTSGVNEQFF. CDR3 DNA sequence: TGCGCCAGCAGCATATGGACTAGCGGGGTCAATGAGCAGTTCTTC.

The chain combines TRBV10-2 with TRBJ1-6; D not certain. Germline V CDR1 and CDR2: WSHSY, SAAADI. CDR3 length equals 16 residues. V lost 0 bases to trimming and J lost 8 bases, with 14 bases between them. The DNA for the CDR3 is TGCGCCAGCAGTGAGTCTTTTCAGGTAGTTGATTCACCCCTCCACTTT. It translates to CASSESFQVVDSPLHF.